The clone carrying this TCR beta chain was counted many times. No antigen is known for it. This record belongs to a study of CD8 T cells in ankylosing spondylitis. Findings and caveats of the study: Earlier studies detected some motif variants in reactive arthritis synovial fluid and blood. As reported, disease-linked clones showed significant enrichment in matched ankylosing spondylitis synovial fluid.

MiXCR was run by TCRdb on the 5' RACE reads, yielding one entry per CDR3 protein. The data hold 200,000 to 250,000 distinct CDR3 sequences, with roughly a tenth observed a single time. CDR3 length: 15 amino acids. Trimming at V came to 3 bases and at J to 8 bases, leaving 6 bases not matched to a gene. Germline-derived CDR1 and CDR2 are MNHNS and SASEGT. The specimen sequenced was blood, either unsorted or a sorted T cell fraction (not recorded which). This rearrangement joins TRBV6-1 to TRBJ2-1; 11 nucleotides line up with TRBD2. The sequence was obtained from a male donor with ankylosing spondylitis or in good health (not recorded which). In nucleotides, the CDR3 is TGTGCCAGCAGTGAGGCTAGCGGGAGGAGCGATGAGCAGTTCTTC. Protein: CASSEASGRSDEQFF.